A single sample is the source of the 2 T cell receptor beta chains below, sequenced in a study of T-cell reconstitution after alpha-beta-depleted transplantation in children. It was with unique molecular identifiers that the TCRbeta library was prepared. TCRdb passed the PCR reads through MiXCR, listing each CDR3 protein once. The profile shows around 270,000 distinct CDR3 sequences, around 9.1% of them singletons. The specimen comprised PBMCs, sampled before TCRalphabeta/CD19-depleted stem cell transplant. The receptors were sampled from a boy under three years old with acute myeloid leukemia, due to receive a stem cell transplant.

This clonotype was counted many times. The chain combines TRBV20-1 with TRBJ2-1; a weak D match, TRBD2 (5 bases). With 1 base removed from V and 7 bases from J, the gap between germline ends came to 14 bases. This CDR3 has 14 residues. CDR1 and CDR2 from the germline V gene are DFQATT and SNEGSKA (reference sequence). The CDR3 loop reads CSARGTLVGNEQFF. The CDR3 DNA reads as TGCAGTGCTAGAGGCACACTAGTTGGGAATGAGCAGTTCTTC.

For this clonotype: Since a much larger clone is just one base distant, this may be a read error. The V gene is TRBV6-5, the J gene TRBJ2-7; D gene unclear. Trimming removed 0 bases from V and 0 bases from J, with 12 bases in between. The germline CDR1 and CDR2 sequences are MNHEY and SVGAGI. The CDR3 spans 16 residues. Here the CDR3 reads CASSYSYPVSSYEQYF. The CDR3 bases are TGTGCCAGCAGTTACTCGTACCCCGTGAGCTCCTACGAGCAGTACTTC.